This T cell receptor beta chain stems from a study of T cell responses to AZD1222 COVID-19 vaccine (dated by TCRdb to the early 2020s). With regard to the full study: Because spike-specific TCR depth and breadth did not differ between the two schedules, AZD1222 recipients who got a second dose at roughly 4 weeks were pooled with those who got a second dose at roughly 12 weeks. Trial participants were enrolled into age subgroups of 18-55, 56-69 and 70-plus years, which contained around 140, 26 and 57 TCR-sequenced participants, respectively. TCR sequencing covered more than 230 trial participants: around 210 given two doses of AZD1222 and about 26 given two doses of MenACWY control vaccine.

The CDR3 regions of human TCRbeta chains were subjected to immunosequencing. The original pipeline was this. Repertoire TCRs were matched against a reference library of SARS-CoV-2-specific TCRs generated with the MIRA antigen-specificity platform. Breadth meant the fraction of unique TCRs that were SARS-CoV-2-associated, whereas depth meant the fraction of total T cells that were SARS-CoV-2-associated. Using the MIRA data, every spike-specific TCR was mapped to the spike region that the TCR reacted to and assigned to either a CD4 or a CD8 class. Log10-transformed breadth and depth values were compared by one-way ANOVA with Sidak's multiple comparisons tests. TCRdb obtained this table from immuneACCESS and retained in-frame rearrangements with V and J assigned. These tables miss some clones; where compared with another copy, unresolved V genes account for less than half of the shortfall, and the remainder is unexplained. V, J and clone size are taken as reported in that table, and D and trimming were inferred from the DNA itself. Present in this sample are roughly 130,000 clones, around 89% of which were seen just once. Clones ranked in the top ten supply more than 2.5% of the sample.

General conclusions and limits of the study: Most participants were white British and females outnumbered males, and the authors suggested that clonal diversity may have been underestimated. Spike-specific TCR breadth and depth rose significantly after two AZD1222 doses compared with day 0 and with MenACWY recipients. Nearly half of unique spike-specific TCRs reportedly recognized epitopes outside regions mutated in the B.1.351 and B.1.1.7 variants. Because no day 14 peak-response samples were available, repertoires were characterized only after the peak T cell response. The 56-69-year group was small, and its depth increase did not reach significance, likely because of low power. Conclusions about previously exposed vaccinees are limited because only five to seven AZD1222 recipients were SARS-CoV-2 seropositive at baseline. Vaccine-associated CD4 TCRs spanned the whole spike protein, with dominant responses in regions 160-218 and 743-854.

The CDR3 holds 14 amino acids from the cysteine to the phenylalanine. The DNA shown is the 42-base CDR3, in frame from base 1. The junction carries 18 bases between V and J, which are trimmed by 10 bases and 5 bases respectively. CDR1 MNHEY and CDR2 SVGAGI were looked up in the germline V gene. The sample's time point label, decoded: baseline before first vaccination. Vaccinee samples came from UK trials COV001 and COV002, including a single-blind randomized controlled phase 2/3 trial of AZD1222 (ChAdOx1 nCoV-19) in healthy adults. Trial participant PBMC samples were collected at day 0 and day 28 after the second dose for TCRbeta chain sequencing. Points on this clone: Its antigen is not yet known. Base-call qualities are not available, and no considerably larger clone is one nucleotide away.

The source of this sequence is an adult in good health. The V and J segments used are TRBV6-5 and TRBJ2-1; TRBD1 could be the D gene, as 6 bases match. Sequences were derived from peripheral blood, sampled on day 0 of AZD1222 vaccination. The CDR3 here reads CATQTGWENNEQFF. The nucleotide sequence is TGTGCCACCCAAACAGGGTGGGAAAACAATGAGCAGTTCTTC.